Shown below are 5 T cell receptor beta chains from a single sample sequenced in a study of identical twins. One entry per CDR3 protein, called by TCRdb with MiXCR from the 5' RACE reads. The sample has around 550,000 distinct CDR3 sequences, roughly 15% seen once; the top ten hold more than 0.4%. These data were also reused for a study on yellow fever vaccine responses in identical twins.

The sample taken for sequencing was CD4+ T cells sorted from blood. Source of these receptors: a woman aged 18-30 years in good health.

V and J are TRBV5-1 and TRBJ2-5, with TRBD1 matching 8 bases. The CDR3 covers 15 residues. Germline CDR1 SGHRS, CDR2 YFSETQ. V was pared by 0 bases and J by 5 bases, with 6 bases of the junction left unmatched. CDR3 protein: CASSLGSGDRETQYF. The CDR3 DNA sequence: TGCGCCAGCAGCTTGGGTTCCGGGGACAGGGAGACCCAGTACTTC.

About this clonotype itself: A junction boundary mismatches the germline segment, possibly from a read error. The rearrangement links TRBV15 to TRBJ2-3; the match to TRBD2 covers 13 bases. Per the germline V gene, CDR1 is LNHNV and CDR2 is YYDKDF (reference sequence). The CDR3 contains 19 residues. CDR3 bases: TGTGCCATCAGCAGAGAGTTTACTAGCGGGGGGGCCAGGGCAGATACGCAGTATTTT. It yields the protein CAISREFTSGGARADTQYF.

This clonotype was counted between two and nine times. The chain recombines TRBV12-3 or TRBV12-4 with TRBJ2-5; D ambiguous. Trimming took 3 bases from V and 0 from J, leaving 8 bases between them. CDR3 length: 14 residues. Written as DNA, the CDR3 is TGTGCCAGCAGTTTGTCCATACACCAAGAGACCCAGTACTTC. Residues: CASSLSIHQETQYF.

This clonotype turned up a few times. The CDR3 protein is CASSWDPHTGELFF. Here the CDR3 DNA reads TGCGCCAGCAGCTGGGACCCGCACACCGGGGAGCTGTTTTTT. The V and J genes are TRBV5-1 and TRBJ2-2, with D perhaps given as TRBD1 or TRBD2 (5 bases each). In germline, CDR1 is SGHRS, CDR2 YFSETQ. The V end was cut by 3 bases, the J end by 3 bases, with 9 bases between. CDR3 length: 14 residues.

V is TRBV6-1 and J is TRBJ2-7; 9 nucleotides line up with TRBD1. The junction had 8 bases not matched to a gene; V was cut back by 1 base and J by 4 bases. Germline V CDR1 and CDR2: MNHNS, SASEGT. This CDR3 comprises 16 residues. CDR3 loop: CASSEEGGTGFYEQYV. The CDR3 region has the DNA TGTGCCAGCAGTGAAGAGGGCGGGACAGGGTTTTACGAGCAGTACGTC.